The 9 T cell receptor beta chains given below trace back to one sample, sequenced in a study of T-cell memory formation after mild COVID-19. TCRdb recomputed calls from the 5' RACE reads with MiXCR, one row per CDR3 protein. In the table there are about 190,000 distinct CDR3 sequences, roughly 30% of which are singletons. The sequenced sample consisted of PBMCs or a T cell subset sorted from them (not recorded which). These receptors were collected from an adult woman who had mild COVID-19 (a few samples of this study predate the infection). Cell type and time point are not known.

This clonotype was counted a few times. This chain connects TRBV7-9 to TRBJ2-7, with 7 bases fitting TRBD2. CDR1 is SEHNR, CDR2 FQNEAQ, per germline (reference sequence). CDR3 length: 13 residues. The J segment lost 1 base and the V segment lost 6 bases, leaving 3 bases of the junction unmatched. The CDR3 protein is CASRAGQSYEQYF. In nucleotides, the CDR3 is TGTGCCAGCAGAGCGGGGCAGTCCTACGAGCAGTACTTC.

The table lists this clonotype with a few counts. The V gene is TRBV7-9, the J gene TRBJ2-5, with a tentative D call TRBD1 (6 bases). Trimming shortened V by 3 bases and J by 1 base, and 18 bases separated the two germline ends. The CDR3 spans 17 residues. The germline gives CDR1 SEHNR, CDR2 FQNEAQ (reference sequence). In DNA, the CDR3 is TGTGCCAGCAGCTTGAGTCCCGGTAGGACAGCCCAAGAGACCCAGTACTTC. It specifies CASSLSPGRTAQETQYF.

This clonotype was seen more than once but under ten times. The V and J genes are TRBV19 and TRBJ1-1; D may be TRBD1 (6 bases). CDR3 size: 15 residues. Deletions cut 4 bases from V and 3 bases from J, with 15 bases between. Looked up from germline, CDR1 is LNHDA and CDR2 is SQIVND (reference sequence). As DNA, the CDR3 is TGTGCCAGTAGTAGGGGGCCGGGGAGAGACACTGAAGCTTTCTTT. It encodes CASSRGPGRDTEAFF.

The V call is TRBV7-9, the J call TRBJ2-1; no clear D. V was pared by 2 bases and J by 9 bases, with 5 bases between. Germline CDR1 and CDR2: SEHNR and FQNEAQ (reference sequence). The CDR3 length is 11 residues. The CDR3 protein is CASSLQSEQFF. The CDR3 coding sequence is TGTGCCAGCAGCTTACAGAGTGAGCAGTTCTTC.

The rearrangement joins TRBV21-1 to TRBJ2-7; the table's D call, TRBD2, has no DNA check behind it. TRBV21-1 corresponds to a pseudogene. The CDR3 covers 18 residues. The CDR3 loop reads CASSKMRTSGDSSYEQYF. CDR3 DNA: TGTGCCAGCAGCAAAATGCGGACTAGCGGGGACAGCTCCTACGAGCAGTACTTC.

This clonotype was detected ten times or more. This chain joins TRBV5-1 and TRBJ1-2, with D possibly being TRBD1 (6 bases). CDR1 and CDR2 from the germline V gene are SGHRS and YFSETQ. The V gene lost 4 bases and the J gene lost 2 bases, with 6 bases spanning the gap. The CDR3 consists of 12 residues. The chain's CDR3 is CASSTGNYGYTF. CDR3 nucleotides: TGCGCCAGCAGCACAGGGAACTATGGCTACACCTTC.

This chain links TRBV2 with TRBJ2-3, with D possibly being TRBD2 (5 bases). Trimming took 9 bases from V and 5 from J, leaving 12 bases between them. This CDR3 has 12 amino acids. The germline V gene encodes CDR1 SNHLY and CDR2 FYNNEI. For the CDR3, the DNA is TGTGCCAGTCGACTACTGGGAGATACGCAGTATTTT. This encodes CASRLLGDTQYF.

The V gene is TRBV5-1, the J gene TRBJ2-3, with 10 bases lining up with TRBD2. CDR1 and CDR2 from the germline V gene are SGHRS and YFSETQ. J lost 0 bases, V lost 5 bases, and 3 bases had no gene match. The CDR3 is 15 residues long. The CDR3: CASRASGSSTDTQYF. CDR3 coding DNA: TGCGCCAGCAGGGCTAGCGGGAGTAGCACAGATACGCAGTATTTT.

This rearrangement joins TRBV12-3 or TRBV12-4 to TRBJ2-5, with 12 bases lining up with TRBD1. The CDR3 length is 15 residues. J gave up 5 bases and V 4 bases, and 5 bases lay outside the gene matches. CDR3 DNA sequence: TGTGCCAGCAGTTCCCGGGACAGGGGGCTCGAGACCCAGTACTTC. This translates into CASSSRDRGLETQYF.